One and the same sample provided the 9 T cell receptor beta chains below, sequenced in a study of CD4 T cells in relation to SARS-CoV-2 and coronaviruses. Unexposed donor CD4+ T cells date from about 2011-2018, before the COVID-19 pandemic. The cells were cultured for roughly 11 days before CD4+ T cells were isolated. Sequencing used immunoSEQ multiplex PCR; TCRdb keeps in-frame clones, though not all of them. This table holds 25,000 or so clones, 76% found once. These receptors' targets are unknown. The sequencing input was CD4+ T cells from PBMCs, cultured in vitro. These receptors came from a human donor in good health.

The chain has TRBV7-2 and TRBJ2-7, with D unclear. The CDR3 is 13 amino acids. CDR1 SGHTA and CDR2 FQGNSA come from the germline V gene. V was pared by 1 base and J by 4 bases, with 8 bases between. CDR3 bases: TGTGCCAGCAGCTTAGAGCCAAAATACGAGCAGTACTTC. This sequence encodes CASSLEPKYEQYF.

V gene TRBV9 combines with J gene TRBJ2-1; D call uncertain. The CDR3 runs to 15 residues. V dropped 0 bases and J dropped 7 bases, with 14 bases sitting between them. Germline CDR1 SGDLS, CDR2 YYNGEE. The CDR3: CASSVEPQSMNEQFF. CDR3 sequence (DNA): TGTGCCAGCAGCGTAGAACCACAATCTATGAATGAGCAGTTCTTC.

The chain combines TRBV6-6 with TRBJ2-2, with 10 nucleotides matching TRBD2. The germline V gene encodes CDR1 MNHNY and CDR2 SVGAGI (reference sequence). V lost 5 bases and J lost 6; bases outside the gene matches: 18. The CDR3 loop spans 19 amino acids. The CDR3 loop is CASSQLAVGLAGVAGELFF. Here the CDR3 DNA reads TGTGCCAGCAGTCAACTCGCCGTCGGGCTAGCGGGAGTGGCCGGGGAGCTGTTTTTT.

The genes are TRBV6-6 and TRBJ2-4; TRBD1 matches at 8 bases. J was trimmed by 2 bases and V by 7 bases; bases with no gene match: 4. The germline V gene encodes CDR1 MNHNY and CDR2 SVGAGI (reference sequence). There are 14 residues in the CDR3. This CDR3 is CASIRQGSKNIQYF. CDR3 coding DNA: TGTGCCAGCATTCGACAGGGGTCCAAAAACATTCAGTACTTC.

The V call is TRBV7-8, the J call TRBJ2-3, with 13 positions matching TRBD2. V gave up 1 base and J gave up 3 bases; unmatched junction bases: 13. This CDR3 region has 20 residues. Germline CDR1 and CDR2: SGHVS and FQNEAQ. CDR3 in amino acids: CASSLGTSGTSGMGTDTQYF. CDR3 DNA sequence: TGTGCCAGCAGCTTAGGAACCTCCGGGACTAGCGGGATGGGAACAGATACGCAGTATTTT.

The chain's CDR3 is CASRETNEKLFF. The DNA for the CDR3 is TGTGCCTCTAGGGAAACTAATGAAAAACTGTTTTTT. The chain is built from TRBV19 and TRBJ1-4; D not resolved. The V and J ends lost 11 bases and 1 base respectively, with 8 bases between them. CDR1 is LNHDA, CDR2 SQIVND, per germline (reference sequence). The CDR3 totals 12 residues.

This rearrangement joins TRBV2 to TRBJ2-2; D possibly corresponds to TRBD1 (6 bases). Trimming removed 6 bases at V and 4 bases at J, with 12 bases between. CDR1 and CDR2 (germline): SNHLY, FYNNEI. The CDR3 is 14 residues long. The CDR3 nucleotides read TGTGCCAGCAGGGCAGGGGATAGCACCGGGGAGCTGTTTTTT. Its translation is CASRAGDSTGELFF.

The V call is TRBV20-1, the J call TRBJ2-7; TRBD2 matches 10 bases. The CDR3 totals 14 residues. CDR1 is DFQATT and CDR2 is SNEGSKA in the germline V gene (reference sequence). With V trimmed by 3 bases and J by 4 bases, 6 bases remained unmatched. Here the CDR3 reads CSASLPAGGYEQYF. The CDR3, as DNA: TGCAGTGCTAGTCTCCCAGCGGGAGGGTACGAGCAGTACTTC.

This clone was recorded a few times. The chain recombines TRBV30 with TRBJ1-2; D is uncertain. The CDR3 sequence is 15 residues long. Germline values: CDR1 GTSNPN, CDR2 SVGIG (reference sequence). Trimming removed 4 bases from V and 0 bases from J, with 15 bases in between. The chain's CDR3 is CAWKWGTSSNYGYTF. The DNA of the CDR3 is TGTGCCTGGAAATGGGGTACTTCCTCTAACTATGGCTACACCTTC.